This record concerns one T cell receptor (beta chain) sequence. Its target is not known. The sample originates from a study of T cell responses to AZD1222 COVID-19 vaccine. Repertoires were generated with immunoSEQ multiplex PCR, while TCRdb's copy carries only in-frame clones and drops some. Here the sample spans more than 90,000 clones, more than 70% being singletons. The study, taken as a whole, reports: Vaccine-associated CD4 TCRs spanned spike, dominant at 160-218 and 743-854.

Germline V lookup: CDR1 LNHDA, CDR2 SQIVND (reference sequence). Trimming removed 1 base from V and 1 base from J, with 1 base in between. This CDR3 has 13 amino acids. The chain is built from TRBV19 and TRBJ2-2, with D unresolved. The clonotype comes from an adult who received the AZD1222 COVID-19 vaccine. The sequences come from peripheral blood, collected 28 days after the second AZD1222 dose. The CDR3 region is CASSIGNTGELFF. CDR3 DNA sequence: TGTGCCAGTAGTATAGGGAACACCGGGGAGCTGTTTTTT.